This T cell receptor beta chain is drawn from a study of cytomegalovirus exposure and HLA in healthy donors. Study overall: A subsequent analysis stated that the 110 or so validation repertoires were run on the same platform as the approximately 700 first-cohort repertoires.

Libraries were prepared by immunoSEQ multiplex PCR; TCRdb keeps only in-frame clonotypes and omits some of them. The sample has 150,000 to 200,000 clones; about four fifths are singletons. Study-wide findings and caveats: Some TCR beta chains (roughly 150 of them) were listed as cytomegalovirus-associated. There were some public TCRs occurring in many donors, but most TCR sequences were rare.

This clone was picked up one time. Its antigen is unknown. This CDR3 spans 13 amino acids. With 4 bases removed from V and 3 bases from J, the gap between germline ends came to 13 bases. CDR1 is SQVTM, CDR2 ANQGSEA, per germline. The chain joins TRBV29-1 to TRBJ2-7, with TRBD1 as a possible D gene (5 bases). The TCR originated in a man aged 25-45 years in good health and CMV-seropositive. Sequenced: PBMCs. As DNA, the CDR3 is TGCAGCGTTGGGCTGGGTCAGGGCTACGAGCAGTACTTC. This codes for CSVGLGQGYEQYF.